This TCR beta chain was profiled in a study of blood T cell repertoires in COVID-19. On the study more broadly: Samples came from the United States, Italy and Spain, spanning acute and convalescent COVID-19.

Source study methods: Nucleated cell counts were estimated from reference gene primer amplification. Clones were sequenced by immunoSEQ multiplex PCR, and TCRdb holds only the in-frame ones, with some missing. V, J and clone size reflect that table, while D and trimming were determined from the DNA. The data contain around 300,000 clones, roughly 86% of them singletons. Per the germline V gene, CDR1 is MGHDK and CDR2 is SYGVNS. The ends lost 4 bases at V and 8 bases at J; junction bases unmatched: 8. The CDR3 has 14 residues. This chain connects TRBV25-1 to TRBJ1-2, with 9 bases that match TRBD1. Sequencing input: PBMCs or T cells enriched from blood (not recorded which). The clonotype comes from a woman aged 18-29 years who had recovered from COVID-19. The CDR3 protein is CASSGWTGDRGYTF. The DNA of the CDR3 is TGTGCCAGCAGTGGATGGACAGGGGATAGGGGCTACACCTTC.